The text below deals with one T cell receptor beta chain. Its specificity is not known. This sample was taken from a study of glioma-infiltrating T cells. Study-wide points: Very few CDR3 sequences were shared between tissue and blood. Above-expected tissue-blood divergence occurred in all gliomas, most in low-grade ones.

Trimming cost V 7 bases and J 5 bases, with 14 bases left between them. The CDR3 spans 13 residues. The iRepertoire nested amplicon-rescue multiplex PCR amplified TCR alpha and beta CDR3s from RNA. One-step reverse transcription and amplification started from approximately 100-400 ng of tissue mRNA or PBMC total RNA. TCRdb re-called the multiplex PCR reads with MiXCR, one entry per CDR3 protein. The sample lists around 120,000 distinct CDR3 sequences, 24% seen once, with about a quarter in the top ten. J is TRBJ1-1 and V is TRBV12-3 or TRBV12-4; possibly TRBD1 for D (5 bases). Material: glioma tissue, nonneoplastic brain tissue, or PBMCs (not recorded which). The receptor was isolated from a human donor with low-grade glioma or glioblastoma, undergoing nonglioma brain surgery, or in good health (not recorded which). Here the CDR3 DNA reads TGTGCCAGCAAAATCAGGGAGTGGACTGAAGCTTTCTTT. Residues: CASKIREWTEAFF.